The 21 T cell receptor beta chains listed next were all sequenced from one sample in a study of blood T cell repertoires in COVID-19. Clones were sequenced by immunoSEQ multiplex PCR, and TCRdb holds only the in-frame ones, with some missing. Among under 150,000 clones, approximately 83% were seen once, and the ten largest hold around 19%. Sequenced input: peripheral blood. These receptors were collected from a woman aged 50 to 60 who had recovered from COVID-19.

This clone showed up just once. The chain links TRBV5-4 to TRBJ1-2, with 8 nucleotides matching TRBD1. V dropped 0 bases and J dropped 6; count of bases not matched to a gene: 7. Germline loops: CDR1 SGHNT, CDR2 YYREEE (reference sequence). The CDR3 totals 15 residues. Written as DNA, the CDR3 is TGTGCCAGCAGCTTGGCAGGGGGCGATGGAGATGGCTACACCTTC. This encodes CASSLAGGDGDGYTF.

The chain uses TRBV5-1 and TRBJ2-1; 8 bases agree with TRBD2. The CDR3 consists of 15 residues. Germline values: CDR1 SGHRS, CDR2 YFSETQ. The junction had 5 bases not matched to a gene; V was cut back by 0 bases and J by 6 bases. The CDR3 is CASSLAGGVLNEQFF. CDR3 in DNA: TGCGCCAGCAGCTTGGCCGGGGGGGTTCTCAATGAGCAGTTCTTC.

Here the CDR3 DNA reads TGTGCCAGCAGTCGTGTGGTATCCTCTACCTACAATGAGCAGTTCTTC. This gives the protein CASSRVVSSTYNEQFF. The chain recombines TRBV7-9 with TRBJ2-1; D gene ambiguous. The germline V and J ends were trimmed by 6 bases and 2 bases, with 17 bases remaining between them. Germline values: CDR1 SEHNR, CDR2 FQNEAQ (reference sequence). The CDR3 is made up of 16 amino acids.

This chain uses TRBV27 with TRBJ1-2, with unresolved D. Per the germline V gene, CDR1 is MNHEY and CDR2 is SMNVEV (reference sequence). The CDR3 extends over 16 amino acids. V dropped 7 bases and J dropped 5 bases, with 23 bases sitting between them. CDR3 bases: TGTGCCAGCACCCAGAGTTTGTCCAAGGGAGGGTATGGCTACACCTTC. It translates to CASTQSLSKGGYGYTF.

V and J are TRBV6-6 and TRBJ2-7, with a possible D match to TRBD1 (5 bases). The CDR3 length is 13 residues. V shed 9 bases and J shed 1 base, with 13 bases lying between them. The germline gives CDR1 MNHNY, CDR2 SVGAGI (reference sequence). Here the CDR3 DNA reads TGTGCCAGTCAGGGCCCTTATTCCTACGAGCAGTACTTC. This translates into CASQGPYSYEQYF.

V usage is TRBV6-5 and J usage is TRBJ1-1; D is perhaps TRBD1 (5 bases). This CDR3 comprises 11 residues. V lost 7 bases to trimming and J lost 7 bases, with 10 bases between them. Germline values: CDR1 MNHEY, CDR2 SVGAGI. The DNA for the CDR3 is TGTGCCAGCAAGCGGGGGATTGAAGCTTTCTTT. Translated: CASKRGIEAFF.

The gene calls are TRBV7-3 and TRBJ2-3, with D perhaps TRBD2 (6 bases). In germline, CDR1 is SGHTA, CDR2 FQGTGA. There are 13 residues in the CDR3. Trimming took off 4 bases at V and 6 bases at J, with 11 bases between the two ends. The CDR3 sequence is CASSSSGEDTQYF. The CDR3 DNA sequence: TGTGCCAGCAGCTCTTCGGGGGAGGATACGCAGTATTTT.

The rearrangement links TRBV7-7 to TRBJ2-5; D may be TRBD2 (5 bases). Per germline, CDR1 SSHAT and CDR2 FNYEAQ (reference sequence). This CDR3 has 15 amino acids. V shed 1 base and J shed 1 base, with 10 bases lying between them. CDR3 nucleotide sequence: TGTGCCAGCAGCTTAGTGCCGGGGAGCCAAGAGACCCAGTACTTC. It is translated as CASSLVPGSQETQYF.

This chain joins TRBV15 and TRBJ2-7; 7 bases are a match to TRBD1. The CDR3 is 15 amino acids. V shed 5 bases and J 1 base; nucleotides not matched to a gene: 8. Per germline, CDR1 LNHNV and CDR2 YYDKDF (reference sequence). This chain's CDR3 is CATSAFPGQSYEQYF. CDR3 nucleotide sequence: TGTGCCACCAGCGCCTTCCCGGGACAGTCCTACGAGCAGTACTTC.

The chain couples TRBV24-1 to TRBJ1-1; a weak D match, TRBD1 (5 bases). Germline V gene sequence: CDR1 KGHDR, CDR2 SFDVKD. The ends were cut back, 10 bases at V and 0 bases at J, with 11 bases in the middle. The CDR3 has 13 amino acids. CDR3 in DNA: TGTGCCACTCAACGGGACTTGAACACTGAAGCTTTCTTT. Its protein is CATQRDLNTEAFF.

The chain links TRBV7-9 to TRBJ2-2, with D perhaps TRBD1 (5 bases). The V gene's germline CDR1 is SEHNR and CDR2 FQNEAQ (reference sequence). V lost 6 bases and J lost 1, with 12 bases in between. The CDR3 is made up of 15 amino acids. The DNA for the CDR3 is TGTGCCAGCAGTTATCGACAGAGGAACACCGGGGAGCTGTTTTTT. It encodes CASSYRQRNTGELFF.

This clone was counted at least ten times. The gene calls are TRBV2 and TRBJ1-3; 7 nucleotides match TRBD1. Germline CDR1 and CDR2: SNHLY and FYNNEI. The V segment lost 6 bases and the J segment 2 bases; nucleotides outside the gene matches: 4. This CDR3 spans 14 amino acids. This CDR3 is CASRPQGPGNTIYF. The CDR3 DNA follows: TGTGCCAGCAGACCACAGGGGCCTGGAAACACCATATATTTT.

This clone was observed at least ten times. The gene calls are TRBV7-3 and TRBJ1-4, with TRBD1 matching 8 bases. CDR1 and CDR2 from the germline V gene are SGHTA and FQGTGA. The ends lost 3 bases at V and 7 bases at J; junction bases unmatched: 7. The CDR3 is 15 amino acids. In nucleotides, the CDR3 is TGTGCCAGCAGCTTGGGACAGGCGCCGGGTGAAAAACTGTTTTTT. It is translated as CASSLGQAPGEKLFF.

The CDR3 DNA is TGTGCCAGTAGTATGGGGACAGAAGAGACCCAGTACTTC. Amino acids: CASSMGTEETQYF. V and J are TRBV19 and TRBJ2-5; 7 nucleotides line up with TRBD1. The junction had 1 base not matched to a gene; V was cut back by 3 bases and J by 3 bases. Per the germline V gene, CDR1 is LNHDA and CDR2 is SQIVND (reference sequence). CDR3 size: 13 residues.

The gene calls are TRBV4-2 and TRBJ2-5, with a possible D match to TRBD1 (5 bases). This CDR3 has 16 amino acids. Trimming shortened V by 3 bases and J by 2 bases, and 16 bases separated the two germline ends. CDR1 and CDR2 (germline): LGHNA, YNFKEQ. The CDR3 sequence: CASSHPRVGPQETQYF. The DNA of the CDR3 is TGTGCCAGCAGCCACCCCCGGGTGGGGCCTCAAGAGACCCAGTACTTC.

V is TRBV3-1 (or the pseudogene TRBV3-2) and J is TRBJ2-5; D is unclear. V was pared by 4 bases and J by 4 bases, with 16 bases between. The V gene's germline CDR1 is LGHDT and CDR2 YNNKEL (reference sequence). The CDR3 loop spans 15 amino acids. This CDR3 is CASSPMRRLRETQYF. Here the CDR3 DNA reads TGTGCCAGCAGCCCGATGAGGAGACTGCGAGAGACCCAGTACTTC.

The chain links TRBV11-1 to TRBJ2-3; the D is unclear. CDR1 is SGHAT and CDR2 is FQDESV in the germline V gene (reference sequence). V was pared by 6 bases and J by 4 bases, with 5 bases between. The CDR3 sequence is 11 residues long. The CDR3 loop is CASRRPDTQYF. The CDR3 bases are TGTGCCAGCAGGAGGCCAGATACGCAGTATTTT.

Written as DNA, the CDR3 is TGTGCCAGTAGTATAGTTAGCCGGCTCTATGGCTACACCTTC. Its protein product is CASSIVSRLYGYTF. V gene TRBV19 combines with J gene TRBJ1-2, with D unclear. With 1 base removed from V and 4 bases from J, the gap between germline ends came to 10 bases. Germline values: CDR1 LNHDA, CDR2 SQIVND (reference sequence). The CDR3 length is 14 residues.

The chain is built from TRBV7-8 and TRBJ1-1, with D perhaps TRBD1 (6 bases). The CDR3 runs 13 residues. CDR1 is SGHVS, CDR2 FQNEAQ, per germline. Trimming removed 6 bases from V and 2 bases from J, with 10 bases in between. Here the CDR3 reads CASSWDTNTEAFF. DNA of the CDR3: TGTGCCAGCAGTTGGGACACCAACACTGAAGCTTTCTTT.

This clone was detected only a few times. CDR3 in DNA: TGCAGCGTTGAAATAGATACCGCCTACGAGCAGTACTTC. It is translated as CSVEIDTAYEQYF. V and J are TRBV29-1 and TRBJ2-7, with unresolved D. CDR3 size: 13 residues. Trimming removed 2 bases at V and 2 bases at J, with 10 bases between. CDR1 is SQVTM and CDR2 is ANQGSEA in the germline V gene.

The chain joins TRBV19 to TRBJ2-2; D ambiguous. Germline CDR1 and CDR2: LNHDA and SQIVND (reference sequence). The CDR3 covers 14 residues. Trimming stripped 3 bases from V and 7 bases from J, with 12 bases between. The CDR3 protein is CASSIYPNGGELFF. In DNA, the CDR3 is TGTGCCAGTAGTATCTACCCTAACGGCGGGGAGCTGTTTTTT.